This is a list of T cell receptor beta chains from one sample in a study of cytomegalovirus exposure and HLA in healthy donors. Some clones are missing from TCRdb's copy, which holds only in-frame ones; the method was immunoSEQ multiplex PCR. The table includes 150,000 to 200,000 clones, around three quarters detected once. Source material: PBMCs. The receptors here all came from a woman in her thirties or forties in good health and CMV-seronegative. Both conserved end residues are part of each CDR3. D genes are given only for firm matches. Only part of the rows carry a size: once, few, many, or a class if the clone is expanded.

j_call: TRBJ2-7
v_call: TRBV18
clone_size: -
d_call: TRBD1
cdr3_aa: CASSPDRGFSPEQYF
cdr3_nt: TGTGCCAGCTCACCGGACAGGGGGTTTTCTCCCGAGCAGTACTTC

j_call: TRBJ1-3
v_call: TRBV6-6
clone_size: -
d_call: -
cdr3_aa: CASSTMSSGNTIYF
cdr3_nt: TGTGCCAGCAGCACCATGAGCTCTGGAAACACCATATATTTT

j_call: TRBJ2-7
v_call: TRBV6-9
clone_size: -
d_call: -
cdr3_aa: CASSQPTVVGEQYF
cdr3_nt: TGTGCCAGCAGCCAACCGACAGTCGTTGGTGAGCAGTACTTC

j_call: TRBJ2-7
v_call: TRBV5-1
clone_size: -
d_call: -
cdr3_aa: CASSLRPRDSPHEQYF
cdr3_nt: TGCGCCAGCAGCTTGAGACCTCGGGATAGCCCCCACGAGCAGTACTTC

j_call: TRBJ2-2
v_call: TRBV5-1
clone_size: -
d_call: -
cdr3_aa: CASSFLFGTGELFF
cdr3_nt: TGCGCCAGCAGCTTCTTATTCGGCACCGGGGAGCTGTTTTTT

j_call: TRBJ1-2
v_call: TRBV5-6
clone_size: few
d_call: -
cdr3_aa: CASSPFTHGNYGYTF
cdr3_nt: TGTGCCAGCAGCCCGTTTACCCACGGTAACTATGGCTACACCTTC

j_call: TRBJ2-7
v_call: TRBV7-9
clone_size: -
d_call: TRBD1
cdr3_aa: CASSQGQGYYEQYF
cdr3_nt: TGTGCCAGCAGCCAGGGACAGGGGTACTACGAGCAGTACTTC

j_call: TRBJ1-6
v_call: TRBV6-4
clone_size: few
d_call: -
cdr3_aa: CASSDGMSSPLHF
cdr3_nt: TGTGCCAGCAGTGACGGTATGAGTTCACCCCTCCACTTT

j_call: TRBJ1-1
v_call: TRBV25-1
clone_size: -
d_call: -
cdr3_aa: CASSDQDTEAFF
cdr3_nt: TGTGCCAGCAGTGATCAGGACACTGAAGCTTTCTTT

j_call: TRBJ1-2
v_call: TRBV10-3
clone_size: -
d_call: -
cdr3_aa: CAISEYRSNGYTF
cdr3_nt: TGTGCCATCAGTGAGTACAGGAGTAATGGCTACACCTTC

j_call: TRBJ1-2
v_call: TRBV2
clone_size: -
d_call: -
cdr3_aa: CASIFFPGNYGYTF
cdr3_nt: TGTGCCAGCATCTTCTTTCCGGGAAACTATGGCTACACCTTC

j_call: TRBJ2-7
v_call: TRBV11-2
clone_size: -
d_call: -
cdr3_aa: CASSLGPEQYF
cdr3_nt: TGTGCCAGCAGCTTAGGGCCCGAGCAGTACTTC

j_call: TRBJ1-2
v_call: TRBV4-2
clone_size: -
d_call: -
cdr3_aa: CASGQDPSAVANYGYTF
cdr3_nt: TGTGCCAGCGGCCAAGACCCGAGTGCGGTCGCTAACTATGGCTACACCTTC

j_call: TRBJ2-7
v_call: TRBV7-8
clone_size: once
d_call: -
cdr3_aa: CASSLAETGLYEQYF
cdr3_nt: TGTGCCAGCAGCTTAGCCGAAACAGGGCTCTACGAGCAGTACTTC

j_call: TRBJ1-1
v_call: TRBV9
clone_size: once
d_call: -
cdr3_aa: CASSVGQINTEAFF
cdr3_nt: TGTGCCAGCAGCGTAGGACAGATTAACACTGAAGCTTTCTTT

j_call: TRBJ2-2
v_call: TRBV2
clone_size: -
d_call: -
cdr3_aa: CASGKTGNTGELFF
cdr3_nt: TGTGCCAGCGGGAAAACAGGGAACACCGGGGAGCTGTTTTTT

j_call: TRBJ1-4
v_call: TRBV12-5
clone_size: few
d_call: -
cdr3_aa: CASGLGLGDEKLFF
cdr3_nt: TGTGCTAGTGGTTTAGGACTGGGAGATGAAAAACTGTTTTTT

j_call: TRBJ1-1
v_call: TRBV7-9
clone_size: few
d_call: -
cdr3_aa: CASSLAYGAEAFF
cdr3_nt: TGTGCCAGCAGCTTAGCCTACGGGGCTGAAGCTTTCTTT

j_call: TRBJ1-3
v_call: TRBV4-1
clone_size: -
d_call: -
cdr3_aa: CASSTTVYSGNTIYF
cdr3_nt: TGCGCCAGCAGCACCACAGTTTACTCTGGAAACACCATATATTTT

j_call: TRBJ1-2
v_call: TRBV15
clone_size: -
d_call: TRBD1
cdr3_aa: CATSIGQALSYGYTF
cdr3_nt: TGTGCCACCAGCATAGGACAGGCCTTATCGTATGGCTACACCTTC

j_call: TRBJ2-2
v_call: TRBV5-1
clone_size: -
d_call: -
cdr3_aa: CASSWTTGLNTGELFF
cdr3_nt: TGCGCCAGCAGCTGGACGACAGGTCTGAACACCGGGGAGCTGTTTTTT

j_call: TRBJ1-1
v_call: TRBV18
clone_size: -
d_call: TRBD1
cdr3_aa: CACSTGTGGYSTEAFF
cdr3_nt: TGTGCCTGCTCAACCGGGACAGGGGGCTATTCCACTGAAGCTTTCTTT

j_call: TRBJ2-3
v_call: TRBV9
clone_size: -
d_call: TRBD2
cdr3_aa: CASSVATSGGAHTDTQYF
cdr3_nt: TGTGCCAGCAGCGTAGCTACTAGCGGGGGGGCACACACAGATACGCAGTATTTT

j_call: TRBJ1-2
v_call: TRBV4-1
clone_size: -
d_call: -
cdr3_aa: CASSQSGQPNLNYGYTF
cdr3_nt: TGCGCCAGCAGCCAATCGGGACAACCCAACCTTAACTATGGCTACACCTTC

j_call: TRBJ2-7
v_call: TRBV18
clone_size: -
d_call: -
cdr3_aa: CASSPLPGRNSYEQYF
cdr3_nt: TGTGCCAGCTCACCGCTACCGGGTCGGAATTCCTACGAGCAGTACTTC

j_call: TRBJ2-1
v_call: TRBV10-3
clone_size: -
d_call: -
cdr3_aa: CAISPVEVGEQFF
cdr3_nt: TGTGCCATCAGTCCGGTCGAGGTCGGTGAGCAGTTCTTC

j_call: TRBJ2-1
v_call: TRBV2
clone_size: once
d_call: -
cdr3_aa: CAGLPRGSYNEQFF
cdr3_nt: TGTGCCGGGTTACCCAGGGGATCCTACAATGAGCAGTTCTTC

j_call: TRBJ2-7
v_call: TRBV6-5
clone_size: -
d_call: TRBD1
cdr3_aa: CASSSRGREQYF
cdr3_nt: TGTGCCAGCAGTTCCAGGGGGCGCGAGCAGTACTTC

j_call: TRBJ2-7
v_call: TRBV13
clone_size: -
d_call: -
cdr3_aa: CASSLEADTSSYEQYF
cdr3_nt: TGTGCCAGCAGCTTAGAGGCGGACACCTCCTCTTACGAGCAGTACTTC

j_call: TRBJ1-1
v_call: TRBV6-5
clone_size: few
d_call: -
cdr3_aa: CASSYTYRAQNTEAFF
cdr3_nt: TGTGCCAGCAGTTACACTTACAGGGCGCAGAACACTGAAGCTTTCTTT

j_call: TRBJ2-1
v_call: TRBV2
clone_size: -
d_call: TRBD1
cdr3_aa: CASSDQGQGGDEQFF
cdr3_nt: TGTGCCAGCAGCGACCAGGGACAGGGGGGGGATGAGCAGTTCTTC

j_call: TRBJ2-7
v_call: TRBV9
clone_size: -
d_call: TRBD1
cdr3_aa: CASSGGQGYEQYF
cdr3_nt: TGTGCCAGCAGCGGCGGACAGGGCTACGAGCAGTACTTC

j_call: TRBJ1-1
v_call: TRBV5-1
clone_size: -
d_call: -
cdr3_aa: CASKQGSTGTEAFF
cdr3_nt: TGCGCCAGTAAACAGGGTTCCACGGGAACTGAAGCTTTCTTT

j_call: TRBJ2-7
v_call: TRBV10-2
clone_size: -
d_call: TRBD1
cdr3_aa: CASSAQGAYEQYF
cdr3_nt: TGCGCCAGCAGCGCACAGGGGGCGTACGAGCAGTACTTC

j_call: TRBJ2-1
v_call: TRBV5-1
clone_size: -
d_call: -
cdr3_aa: CASSLVPNNEQFF
cdr3_nt: TGCGCCAGCAGCTTGGTTCCTAATAATGAGCAGTTCTTC